These 2 T cell receptor beta chains came from one sample sequenced in a study of blood T cell repertoires in COVID-19. Sequencing used immunoSEQ multiplex PCR; TCRdb keeps in-frame clones, though not all of them. This table has 150,000 to 200,000 clones, approximately 88% appearing once. Sequenced material: PBMCs or T cells enriched from blood (not recorded which). The receptor set was obtained from a woman in her sixties who had recovered from COVID-19.

CDR3 region: CAWSYVTDTIYF. The CDR3 nucleotides read TGTGCCTGGAGTTACGTTACAGACACCATATATTTT. The chain combines TRBV30 with TRBJ1-3, with no clear D. V was pared by 2 bases and J by 8 bases, with 10 bases between. The CDR3 is 12 residues long. Germline CDR1 is GTSNPN and CDR2 is SVGIG (reference sequence). The full variable domain, its missing parts supplied by reference TRBV30 and TRBJ1-3, is SQTIHQWPATLVQPVGSPLSLECTVEGTSNPNLYWYRQAAGRGLQLLFYSVGIGQISSEVPQNLSASRPQDRQFILSSKKLLLSDSGFYLCAWSYVTDTIYFGEGSWLTVV.

This sequence joins TRBV3-1 (or the pseudogene TRBV3-2) and TRBJ1-1, with D perhaps matching TRBD1 (6 bases). Germline-derived CDR1 and CDR2 are LGHDT and YNNKEL (reference sequence). Trimming took 4 bases from V and 8 from J, leaving 17 bases between them. The CDR3 consists of 14 residues. CDR3 protein: CASSPGGGGKEAFF. The CDR3 DNA sequence: TGTGCCAGCAGCCCGGGGGGCGGGGGCAAAGAAGCTTTCTTT.